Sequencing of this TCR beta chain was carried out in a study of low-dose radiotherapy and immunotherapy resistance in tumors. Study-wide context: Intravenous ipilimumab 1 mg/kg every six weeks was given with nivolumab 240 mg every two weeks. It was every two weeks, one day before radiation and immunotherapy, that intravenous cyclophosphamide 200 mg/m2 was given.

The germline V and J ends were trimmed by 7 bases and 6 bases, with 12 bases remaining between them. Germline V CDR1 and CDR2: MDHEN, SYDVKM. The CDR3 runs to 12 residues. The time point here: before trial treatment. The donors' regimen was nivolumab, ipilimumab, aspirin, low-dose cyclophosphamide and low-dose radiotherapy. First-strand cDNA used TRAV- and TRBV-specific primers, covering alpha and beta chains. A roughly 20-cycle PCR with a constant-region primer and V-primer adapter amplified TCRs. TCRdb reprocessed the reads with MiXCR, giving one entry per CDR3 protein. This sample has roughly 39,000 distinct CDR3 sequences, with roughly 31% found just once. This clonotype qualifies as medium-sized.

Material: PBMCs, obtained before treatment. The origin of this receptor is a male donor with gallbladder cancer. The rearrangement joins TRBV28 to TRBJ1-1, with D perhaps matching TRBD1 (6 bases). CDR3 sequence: CASIQGGAEAFF. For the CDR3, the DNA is TGTGCCAGCATACAGGGAGGGGCTGAAGCTTTCTTT.